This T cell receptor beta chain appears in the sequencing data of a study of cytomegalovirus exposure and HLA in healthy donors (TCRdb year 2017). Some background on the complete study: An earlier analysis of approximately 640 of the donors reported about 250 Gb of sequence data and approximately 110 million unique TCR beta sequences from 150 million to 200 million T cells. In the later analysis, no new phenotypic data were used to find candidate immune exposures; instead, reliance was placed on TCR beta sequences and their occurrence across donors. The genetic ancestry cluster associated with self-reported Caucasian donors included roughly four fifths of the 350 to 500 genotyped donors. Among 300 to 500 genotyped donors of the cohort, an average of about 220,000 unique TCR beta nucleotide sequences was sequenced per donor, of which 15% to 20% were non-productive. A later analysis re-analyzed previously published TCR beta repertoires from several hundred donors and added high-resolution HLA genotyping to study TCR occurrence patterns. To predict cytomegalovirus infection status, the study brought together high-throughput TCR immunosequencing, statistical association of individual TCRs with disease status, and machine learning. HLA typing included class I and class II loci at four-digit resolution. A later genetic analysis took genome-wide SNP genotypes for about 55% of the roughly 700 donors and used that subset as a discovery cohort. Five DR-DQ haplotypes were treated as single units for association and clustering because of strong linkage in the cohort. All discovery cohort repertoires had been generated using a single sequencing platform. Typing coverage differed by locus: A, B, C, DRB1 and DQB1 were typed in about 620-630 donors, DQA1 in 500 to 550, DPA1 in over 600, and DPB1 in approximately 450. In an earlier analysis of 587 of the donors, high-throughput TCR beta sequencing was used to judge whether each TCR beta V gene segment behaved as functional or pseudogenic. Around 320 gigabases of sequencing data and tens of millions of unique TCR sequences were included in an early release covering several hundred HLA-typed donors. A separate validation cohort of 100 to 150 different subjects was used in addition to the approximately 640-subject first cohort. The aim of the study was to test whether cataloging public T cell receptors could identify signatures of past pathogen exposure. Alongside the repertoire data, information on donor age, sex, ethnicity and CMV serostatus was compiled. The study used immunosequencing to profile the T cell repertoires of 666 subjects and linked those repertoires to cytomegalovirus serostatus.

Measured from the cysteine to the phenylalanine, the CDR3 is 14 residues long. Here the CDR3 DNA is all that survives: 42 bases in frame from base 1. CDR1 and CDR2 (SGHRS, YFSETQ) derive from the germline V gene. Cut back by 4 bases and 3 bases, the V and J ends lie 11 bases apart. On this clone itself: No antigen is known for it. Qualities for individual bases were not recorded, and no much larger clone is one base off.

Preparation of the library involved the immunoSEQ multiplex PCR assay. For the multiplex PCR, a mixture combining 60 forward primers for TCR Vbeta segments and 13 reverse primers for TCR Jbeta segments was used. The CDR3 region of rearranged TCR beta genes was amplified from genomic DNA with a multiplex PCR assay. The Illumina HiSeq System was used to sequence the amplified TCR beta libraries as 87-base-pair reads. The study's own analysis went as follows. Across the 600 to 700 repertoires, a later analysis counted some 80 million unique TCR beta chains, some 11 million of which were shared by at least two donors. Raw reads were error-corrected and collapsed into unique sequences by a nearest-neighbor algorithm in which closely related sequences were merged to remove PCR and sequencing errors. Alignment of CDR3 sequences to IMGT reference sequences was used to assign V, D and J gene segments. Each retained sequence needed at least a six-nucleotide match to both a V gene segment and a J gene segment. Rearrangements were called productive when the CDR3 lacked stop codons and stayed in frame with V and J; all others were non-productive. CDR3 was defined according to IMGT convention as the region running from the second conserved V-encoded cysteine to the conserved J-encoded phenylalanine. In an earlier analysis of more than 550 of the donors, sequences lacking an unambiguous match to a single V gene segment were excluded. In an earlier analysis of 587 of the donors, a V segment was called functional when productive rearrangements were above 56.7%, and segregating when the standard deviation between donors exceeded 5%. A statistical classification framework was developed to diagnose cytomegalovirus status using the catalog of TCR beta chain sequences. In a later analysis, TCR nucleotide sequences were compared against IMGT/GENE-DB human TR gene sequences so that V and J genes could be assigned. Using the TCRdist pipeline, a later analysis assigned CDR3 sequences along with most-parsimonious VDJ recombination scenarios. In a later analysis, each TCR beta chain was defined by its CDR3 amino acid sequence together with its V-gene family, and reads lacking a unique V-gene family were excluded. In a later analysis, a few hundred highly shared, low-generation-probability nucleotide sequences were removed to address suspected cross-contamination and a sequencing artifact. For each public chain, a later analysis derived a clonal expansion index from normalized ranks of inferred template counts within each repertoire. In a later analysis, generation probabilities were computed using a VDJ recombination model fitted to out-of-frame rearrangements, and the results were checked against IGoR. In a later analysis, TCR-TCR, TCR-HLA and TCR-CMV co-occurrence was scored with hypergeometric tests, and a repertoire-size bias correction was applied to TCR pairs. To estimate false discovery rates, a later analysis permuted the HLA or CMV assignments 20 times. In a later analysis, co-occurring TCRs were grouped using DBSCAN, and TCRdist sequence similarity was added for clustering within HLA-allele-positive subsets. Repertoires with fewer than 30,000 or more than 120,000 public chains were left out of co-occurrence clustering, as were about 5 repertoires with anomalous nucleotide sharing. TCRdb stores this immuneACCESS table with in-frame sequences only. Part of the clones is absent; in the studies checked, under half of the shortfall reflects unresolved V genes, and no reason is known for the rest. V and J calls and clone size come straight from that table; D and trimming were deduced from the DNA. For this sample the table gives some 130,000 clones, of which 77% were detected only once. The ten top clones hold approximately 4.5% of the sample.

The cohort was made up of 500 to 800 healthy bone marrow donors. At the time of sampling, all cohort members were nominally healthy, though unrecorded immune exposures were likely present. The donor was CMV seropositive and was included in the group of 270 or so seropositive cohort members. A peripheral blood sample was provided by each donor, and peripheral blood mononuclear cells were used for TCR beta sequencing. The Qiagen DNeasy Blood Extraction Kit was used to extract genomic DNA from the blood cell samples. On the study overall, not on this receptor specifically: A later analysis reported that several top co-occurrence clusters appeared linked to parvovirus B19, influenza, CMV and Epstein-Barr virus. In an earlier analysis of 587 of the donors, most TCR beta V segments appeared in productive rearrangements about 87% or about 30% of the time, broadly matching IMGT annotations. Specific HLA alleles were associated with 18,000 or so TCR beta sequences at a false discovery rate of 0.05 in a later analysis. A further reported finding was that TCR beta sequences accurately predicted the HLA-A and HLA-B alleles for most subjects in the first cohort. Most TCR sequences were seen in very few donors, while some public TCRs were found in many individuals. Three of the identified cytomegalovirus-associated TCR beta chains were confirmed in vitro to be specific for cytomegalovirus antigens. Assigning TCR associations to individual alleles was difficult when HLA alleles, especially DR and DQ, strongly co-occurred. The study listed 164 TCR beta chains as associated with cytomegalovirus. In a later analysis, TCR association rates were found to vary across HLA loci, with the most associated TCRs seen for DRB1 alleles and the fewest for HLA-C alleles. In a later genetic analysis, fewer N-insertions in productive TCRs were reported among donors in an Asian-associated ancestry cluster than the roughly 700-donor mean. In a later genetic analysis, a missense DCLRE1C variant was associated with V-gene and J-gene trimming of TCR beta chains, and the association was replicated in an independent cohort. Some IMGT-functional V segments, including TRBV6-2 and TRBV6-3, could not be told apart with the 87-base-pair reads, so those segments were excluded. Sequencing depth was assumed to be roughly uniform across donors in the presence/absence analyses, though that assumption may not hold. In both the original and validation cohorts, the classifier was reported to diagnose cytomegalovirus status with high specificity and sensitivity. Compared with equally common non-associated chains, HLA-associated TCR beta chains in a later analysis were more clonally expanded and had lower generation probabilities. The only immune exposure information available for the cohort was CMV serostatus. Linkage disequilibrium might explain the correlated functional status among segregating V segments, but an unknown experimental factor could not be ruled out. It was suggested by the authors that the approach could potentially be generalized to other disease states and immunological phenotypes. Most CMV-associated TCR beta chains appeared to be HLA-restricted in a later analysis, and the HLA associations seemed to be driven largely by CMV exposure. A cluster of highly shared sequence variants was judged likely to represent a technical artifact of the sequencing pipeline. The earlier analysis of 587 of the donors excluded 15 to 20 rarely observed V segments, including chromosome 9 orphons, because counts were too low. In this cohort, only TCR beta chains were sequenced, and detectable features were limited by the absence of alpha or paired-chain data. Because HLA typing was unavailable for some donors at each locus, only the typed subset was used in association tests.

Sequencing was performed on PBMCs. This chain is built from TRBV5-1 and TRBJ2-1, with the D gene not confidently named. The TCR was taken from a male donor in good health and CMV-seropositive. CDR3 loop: CASSPKQIYNEQFF. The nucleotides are TGCGCCAGCAGCCCCAAACAAATCTACAATGAGCAGTTCTTC. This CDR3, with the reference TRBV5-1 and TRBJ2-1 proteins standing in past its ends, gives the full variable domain KAGVTQTPRYLIKTRGQQVTLSCSPISGHRSVSWYQQTPGQGLQFLFEYFSETQRNKGNFPGRFSGRQFSNSRSEMNVSTLELGDSALYLCASSPKQIYNEQFFGPGTRLTVL.